The 2 T cell receptor beta chains given below trace back to one sample, sequenced in a study of OX40 agonist ivuxolimab in advanced cancers. Data came from immunoSEQ multiplex PCR; TCRdb stores just in-frame clones and leaves some out. Of about 94,000 clones in the sample, less than 95% were seen once. The sequencing here drew on CD4+ or CD8+ T cells sorted from blood, taken in a trial of the OX40 agonist ivuxolimab. The receptors here all came from an adult with an advanced solid tumor such as melanoma, head and neck, liver or kidney cancer.

J is TRBJ1-1 and V is TRBV7-2; TRBD1 matches 7 bases. This CDR3 is 15 amino acids long. The germline V gene encodes CDR1 SGHTA and CDR2 FQGNSA. With V trimmed by 5 bases and J by 7 bases, 13 bases remained unmatched. CDR3 region: CASSVRQGSSHEAFF. CDR3 coding DNA: TGTGCCAGCAGCGTTCGACAGGGAAGTAGTCATGAAGCTTTCTTT. The full variable domain, in which reference TRBV7-2 and TRBJ1-1 provide the parts outside the CDR3, is GAGVSQSPSNKVTEKGKDVELRCDPISGHTALYWYRQSLGQGLEFLIYFQGNSAPDKSGLPSDRFSAERTGGSVSTLTIQRTQQEDSAVYLCASSVRQGSSHEAFFGQGTRLTVV.

This clone has just one count. The chain couples TRBV7-3 to TRBJ2-3, with 9 bases that match TRBD1. Germline V gene sequence: CDR1 SGHTA, CDR2 FQGTGA. Trimming cost V 5 bases and J 3 bases; bases outside gene matches: 6. The CDR3 runs 15 residues. CDR3 in amino acids: CASSRDREETDTQYF. In DNA form, the CDR3 reads TGTGCCAGCAGCCGGGACAGGGAGGAAACAGATACGCAGTATTTT. The full variable domain, completed using reference TRBV7-3 and TRBJ2-3, is GAGVSQTPSNKVTEKGKYVELRCDPISGHTALYWYRQSLGQGPEFLIYFQGTGAADDSGLPNDRFFAVRPEGSVSTLKIQRTERGDSAVYLCASSRDREETDTQYFGPGTRLTVL.